The T cell receptor beta chain under discussion was sequenced for a study of blood T cell repertoires in COVID-19 (TCRdb year 2020). For context, the study as a whole: Samples from collaborators originated in the United States, Italy and Spain and spanned both the acute and convalescent phases of COVID-19. The material from the prospective study consisted of cDNA or gDNA derived from T cells, B-cell-depleted T cells, or PBMCs. The dataset comprised deeply sampled blood TCRbeta repertoires from subjects exposed to, actively infected with, or recovered from COVID-19. The repertoires were released in a freely available public database intended as a resource for research on the immune response to SARS-CoV-2. Samples came from the ongoing ImmuneRACE study (first 160 participants) plus 1,254 subjects from 6 global collaborators. Nearly every sample came with metadata listing a de-identified subject ID, COVID-19 status, age in years and sex. Where HLA class I and class II types were available, the types were taken from metadata supplied by the sample provider, not from assay-based typing. Results the study describes overall, beyond this receptor: Clinical and demographic metadata were provided uncurated, with the amount varying by source and participant.

The immunoSEQ Assay, a bias-controlled multiplex PCR, was used to amplify TCRbeta CDR3 regions from genomic DNA. Under the source paper's analysis protocol: Nucleated cell counts per sample were estimated from amplification of reference gene primers within the assay. Sequence reads were collapsed and filtered to measure the absolute abundance of every unique TCRbeta CDR3 rearrangement. For each sample, productive Simpson clonality was calculated as the square root of Simpson's diversity index across productive rearrangements. In TCRdb, the immuneACCESS table is reduced to in-frame sequences with V and J assigned. These tables do not hold every clone; where another copy was compared, an unresolved V gene accounts for under half, and the others remain unexplained. V, J and clone size derive from that table, while D and trimming were established from the DNA sequence. The sample profile shows around 80,000 clones; about 87% of them were found once. Of the sample, around 9.8% falls within the top ten clones.

The CDR3 measures 12 amino acids from cysteine to phenylalanine. Only the CDR3 portion is preserved as DNA: 36 bases, with reading frame beginning at the first base. Deletion took 8 bases off V and 3 bases off J, with a span of 9 bases between the germline ends. As encoded in the germline V gene, CDR1 is SNHLY while CDR2 is FYNNEI. Whole blood was collected in K2EDTA tubes by collaborating institutions according to the institutions' own protocols. Collaborator samples were shipped for TCRbeta analysis as frozen whole blood, isolated PBMCs, or DNA extracted from either sample type. In this sample, this clone turned up once. What antigen it recognizes has not been identified. No qualities accompany the bases; no much larger clone lies one base away.

The receptor comes from a human donor in a cohort sampled during active COVID-19. This sequence uses TRBV2 and TRBJ2-3; the D gene assignment is ambiguous. Sequenced material: peripheral blood. The CDR3 reads as follows: CASGLITDTQYF. The DNA sequence reads TGTGCCAGCGGGCTAATAACAGATACGCAGTATTTT. Reference TRBV2 and TRBJ2-3 genes cover what lies past the CDR3, so the full variable domain is EPEVTQTPSHQVTQMGQEVILRCVPISNHLYFYWYRQILGQKVEFLVSFYNNEISEKSEIFDDQFSVERPDGSNFTLKIRSTKLEDSAMYFCASGLITDTQYFGPGTRLTVL.